A selection of T cell receptor beta chains follows, all from one sample in a study of T-cell reconstitution after alpha-beta-depleted transplantation in children. MiXCR was run by TCRdb on the PCR reads, yielding one entry per CDR3 protein. The data show around 240,000 distinct CDR3 sequences, roughly 8.2% seen once. Specimen: PBMCs, mostly from graft donor cells, collected 180 days after TCRalphabeta/CD19-depleted stem cell transplant. The source is a male patient younger than 18 who had a stem cell transplant for acute lymphoblastic leukemia, so the T cells may come from the graft donor. Each CDR3 is given with its conserved first and last residue. D genes are given only for firm matches. Size values are once, few and many counts, or a class for expanded clones, and some rows have none.

V: TRBV28; D: -; J: TRBJ2-3; size: many; DNA: TGTGCCAGCAGTTTTCTACCCTCGATCGCAGATACGCAGTATTTT; CDR3: CASSFLPSIADTQYF
V: TRBV12-3/TRBV12-4; D: -; J: TRBJ2-7; size: many; DNA: TGTGCCAGCGCCCCGGCCTATTCCTACGAGCAGTACTTC; CDR3: CASAPAYSYEQYF
V: TRBV20-1; D: -; J: TRBJ2-5; size: many; DNA: TGCAGTGCCCTGGTCCTCCAAGAGACCCAGTACTTC; CDR3: CSALVLQETQYF
V: TRBV6-4; D: TRBD2; J: TRBJ2-1; size: -; DNA: TGTGCCAGCAGTGCCGGGACTAGCGGGGGGGCCAGGGGTGAGCAGTTCTTC; CDR3: CASSAGTSGGARGEQFF
V: TRBV4-3; D: TRBD2; J: TRBJ2-7; size: many; DNA: TGCGCCAGCAGCCAAGATCAGGCGGGGGGTACCTACGAGCAGTACTTC; CDR3: CASSQDQAGGTYEQYF
V: TRBV20-1; D: TRBD2; J: TRBJ2-7; size: many; DNA: TGCAGTGCTACCTACCGCGCTGGCGGGAGGAAGTACGAGCAGTACTTC; CDR3: CSATYRAGGRKYEQYF
V: TRBV7-9; D: TRBD1; J: TRBJ1-5; size: many; DNA: TGTGCCAGCAGCTTGAGCGGGGGGACAGGAATCCACCCCCAGCATTTT; CDR3: CASSLSGGTGIHPQHF
V: TRBV5-1; D: TRBD1; J: TRBJ2-7; size: many; DNA: TGCGCCAGCAGCTTGGTACAGGGGTCCTACGAGCAGTACTTC; CDR3: CASSLVQGSYEQYF
V: TRBV29-1; D: TRBD1; J: TRBJ1-5; size: many; DNA: TGCAGCGTTGAAGAGATCCTGACAGGGACCCAGCATTTT; CDR3: CSVEEILTGTQHF
V: TRBV7-9; D: -; J: TRBJ2-1; size: -; DNA: TGTGCCAGCAGCCCCCGGACAGTCTCCTACAATGAGCAGTTCTTC; CDR3: CASSPRTVSYNEQFF
V: TRBV18; D: -; J: TRBJ2-5; size: many; DNA: TGTGCCAGCTCACCCAAGGTGACAGATCGGGGTCTAAGGGAGACCCAGTACTTC; CDR3: CASSPKVTDRGLRETQYF
V: TRBV28; D: TRBD2; J: TRBJ2-1; size: many; DNA: TGTGCCAGCTCCCCCCCGGGGGTCACTAGCGGTCATGAGCAGTTCTTC; CDR3: CASSPPGVTSGHEQFF
V: TRBV3-1; D: TRBD1; J: TRBJ2-1; size: many; DNA: TGTGCCAGCAGCCATCCCGACAGGGACATTGAGCAGTTCTTC; CDR3: CASSHPDRDIEQFF
V: TRBV29-1; D: -; J: TRBJ2-2; size: many; DNA: TGCAGCGTTGAACAGAGGAACACCGGGGAGCTGTTTTTT; CDR3: CSVEQRNTGELFF
V: TRBV9; D: -; J: TRBJ2-1; size: many; DNA: TGTGCCAGCAGCGTGGGGAGCTCCTACAATGAGCAGTTCTTC; CDR3: CASSVGSSYNEQFF
V: TRBV6-1; D: -; J: TRBJ2-2; size: many; DNA: TGTGCCACCAGACAATTCGAGCTGTTTTTT; CDR3: CATRQFELFF
V: TRBV6-2/TRBV6-3; D: TRBD2; J: TRBJ2-1; size: many; DNA: TGTGCCAGCAGACCAACTAGCGGGAGGATATATGAGCAGTTCTTC; CDR3: CASRPTSGRIYEQFF
V: TRBV20-1; D: -; J: TRBJ2-3; size: many; DNA: TGCAGTGCCCGGGAAGATACGCAGTATTTT; CDR3: CSAREDTQYF
V: TRBV19; D: -; J: TRBJ2-2; size: many; DNA: TGTGCCAGTAGCTGGGGGACTACCGGGGAGCTGTTTTTT; CDR3: CASSWGTTGELFF
V: TRBV9; D: -; J: TRBJ2-7; size: many; DNA: TGTGCCAGCAGCGTAGGGGCGGGGACCTACTCCTACGAGCAGTACTTC; CDR3: CASSVGAGTYSYEQYF
V: TRBV18; D: -; J: TRBJ2-3; size: few; DNA: TGTGCCAGCTTAGCCGAGGATACGCAGTATTTT; CDR3: CASLAEDTQYF
V: TRBV12-3/TRBV12-4; D: -; J: TRBJ2-1; size: many; DNA: TGTGCCAGCAGCGTAAGCCATGAGCAGTTCTTC; CDR3: CASSVSHEQFF
V: TRBV4-1; D: -; J: TRBJ1-2; size: many; DNA: TGCGCCAGCAGCCAAGAAGGGGTAGGGCGCTATGGCTACACCTTC; CDR3: CASSQEGVGRYGYTF
V: TRBV7-6; D: TRBD1; J: TRBJ1-1; size: many; DNA: TGTGCCAGCAGCCTGGGACAGGGGGCTGAAGCTTTCTTT; CDR3: CASSLGQGAEAFF